The next 16 T cell receptor beta chains were all read from a single sample in a study of cytomegalovirus exposure and HLA in healthy donors. Use of 60 Vbeta and 13 Jbeta primers characterized the PCR. The protocol was immunoSEQ multiplex PCR, while the TCRdb copy is restricted to in-frame clones and leaves out a portion. Of around 99,000 clones in the sample, over 75% were seen once. Sequenced material: PBMCs. The receptor set was obtained from a male donor in good health and CMV-seronegative.

The genes are TRBV28 and TRBJ2-7; 10 bases match TRBD1. Germline loops: CDR1 MDHEN, CDR2 SYDVKM. V shed 6 bases and J 3 bases; nucleotides not matched to a gene: 8. This CDR3 is 15 amino acids long. The CDR3 DNA reads as TGTGCCAGCAGCCGCGGGACAGGGGTCTTCTACGAGCAGTACTTC. Its translation: CASSRGTGVFYEQYF.

The count of this clone is one. The chain employs TRBV4-1 and TRBJ2-7; weak D call: TRBD2 (6 bases). Trimming pared 1 base from V and 12 bases from J, leaving 19 bases between. Germline CDR1 is MGHRA and CDR2 is YSYEKL. The CDR3 has 14 residues. CDR3 DNA sequence: TGCGCCAGCAGCCAAGTTCCTAGCGCCAGCCCCCGGTACTTC. This codes for CASSQVPSASPRYF.

CDR3 nucleotides: TGTGCCACCAGCACAGAACTAGCGAGGGAGCAGTACTTC. Protein product: CATSTELAREQYF. The J gene is TRBJ2-5, the V gene TRBV15; 7 bases line up with TRBD2. Germline V CDR1 and CDR2: LNHNV, YYDKDF (reference sequence). This CDR3 is built from 13 residues. J was trimmed by 11 bases and V by 4 bases; bases with no gene match: 10.

The V call is TRBV5-1, the J call TRBJ1-6; 9 bases match TRBD1. The V gene's germline CDR1 is SGHRS and CDR2 YFSETQ. This CDR3 comprises 13 residues. The V and J ends lost 8 bases and 7 bases, in that order; junction bases with no gene match: 4. CDR3 protein: CASRDRVNSPLHF. The CDR3 DNA reads as TGCGCCAGTCGGGACAGGGTAAATTCACCCCTCCACTTT.

V gene TRBV7-6 combines with J gene TRBJ2-2, with 7 bases lining up with TRBD2. This CDR3 contains 16 residues. Losses at the gene ends were 5 bases for V and 5 bases for J; bases not matched to a gene: 11. Germline lookup yields CDR1 SGHVS and CDR2 FNYEAQ. For the CDR3, the DNA is TGTGCCAGCAGCCAAACACGACTAGCTGTGACCGGGGAGCTGTTTTTT. Translation: CASSQTRLAVTGELFF. The full variable domain, completed using reference TRBV7-6 and TRBJ2-2, is GAGVSQSPRYKVTKRGQDVALRCDPISGHVSLYWYRQALGQGPEFLTYFNYEAQQDKSGLPNDRFSAERPEGSISTLTIQRTEQRDSAMYRCASSQTRLAVTGELFFGEGSRLTVL.

V gene TRBV19 combines with J gene TRBJ1-2, with 11 bases matching TRBD1. Germline loops: CDR1 LNHDA, CDR2 SQIVND (reference sequence). The CDR3 is 14 residues long. J lost 5 bases, V lost 9 bases, and 8 bases had no gene match. For the CDR3, the DNA is TGTGCCAGCTCGTGGACAGGGGGCGATTATGGCTACACCTTC. Its protein product is CASSWTGGDYGYTF.

The gene calls are TRBV4-1 and TRBJ2-3; TRBD1 aligns across 9 bases. The V segment lost 2 bases and the J segment 0 bases; nucleotides outside the gene matches: 6. Germline V gene sequence: CDR1 MGHRA, CDR2 YSYEKL. The CDR3 sequence is 17 residues long. CDR3 loop: CASSQSTGGPSTDTQYF. CDR3 in DNA: TGCGCCAGCAGCCAATCCACAGGGGGCCCTAGCACAGATACGCAGTATTTT.

This clone has only one observation. This chain connects TRBV4-1 to TRBJ2-7; a possible D gene is TRBD2 (6 bases). The CDR3 is 14 residues long. Trimming stripped 3 bases from V and 3 bases from J, with 12 bases between. The germline V gene encodes CDR1 MGHRA and CDR2 YSYEKL. In DNA, the CDR3 is TGCGCCAGCAGCCACGGCGGGAATTTCTACGAGCAGTACTTC. Its translation is CASSHGGNFYEQYF.

This chain links TRBV6-5 with TRBJ2-7; 12 bases map to TRBD1. Germline values: CDR1 MNHEY, CDR2 SVGAGI. The V gene end was trimmed by 6 bases and the J gene end by 6 bases; junction bases not matched to a gene: 6. The CDR3 covers 14 residues. CDR3 coding DNA: TGTGCCAGCAGCCCGGGACAGGGGGCGGGCGAGCAGTACTTC. This translates into CASSPGQGAGEQYF.

The rearrangement joins TRBV10-3 to TRBJ2-7; a weak D match, TRBD1 (6 bases). The CDR3 covers 14 residues. Germline-derived CDR1 and CDR2 are ENHRY and SYGVKD. V lost 0 bases to trimming and J lost 4 bases, with 10 bases between them. CDR3 residues: CAISESGQSYEQYF. Here the CDR3 DNA reads TGTGCCATCAGTGAGTCAGGACAGTCTTACGAGCAGTACTTC.

The V and J genes are TRBV27 and TRBJ2-1; TRBD2 is a possible D gene (6 bases). The V end was cut by 6 bases, the J end by 4 bases, with 10 bases between. The CDR3 extends over 13 amino acids. In germline, CDR1 is MNHEY, CDR2 SMNVEV (reference sequence). The CDR3 reads CASRAGTYNEQFF. Here the CDR3 DNA reads TGTGCCAGCAGAGCCGGGACTTACAATGAGCAGTTCTTC.

V and J are TRBV4-1 and TRBJ2-7, with D possibly TRBD2 on 6 matching bases. V dropped 0 bases and J dropped 4 bases, with 16 bases sitting between them. Germline assignment: CDR1 MGHRA and CDR2 YSYEKL. The CDR3 length is 16 residues. CDR3 sequence: CASSQDTGLASYEQYF. CDR3 DNA sequence: TGCGCCAGCAGCCAAGATACAGGCCTAGCGAGTTACGAGCAGTACTTC.

This clone was observed a single time. The chain recombines TRBV7-7 with TRBJ2-7; TRBD2 agrees at 8 bases. The J segment lost 5 bases and the V segment lost 5 bases, leaving 11 bases of the junction unmatched. CDR3 length: 15 amino acids. From germline, CDR1 is SSHAT and CDR2 FNYEAQ (reference sequence). The CDR3 loop is CASSAGGDFPNEQYF. The CDR3 coding sequence is TGTGCCAGCAGCGCCGGGGGGGACTTCCCTAACGAGCAGTACTTC.

The V and J genes are TRBV28 and TRBJ2-1; TRBD2 matches 8 bases. The CDR3 is made up of 15 amino acids. Unmatched junction bases numbered 11, after V lost 5 bases and J lost 8 bases. Germline V gives CDR1 MDHEN, CDR2 SYDVKM. For the CDR3, the DNA is TGTGCCAGCAGTCCACCTGGAGCGGGAGCGGATGAGCAGTTCTTC. Encoded protein: CASSPPGAGADEQFF.

V usage is TRBV6-5 and J usage is TRBJ1-2; 8 nucleotides line up with TRBD1. Germline V gene lookup returns CDR1 MNHEY and CDR2 SVGAGI. The CDR3 spans 14 residues. Trimming took 7 bases from V and 4 from J; bases not matched to a gene: 8. The CDR3 loop is CASTEDRVTYGYTF. CDR3 in DNA: TGTGCCAGCACCGAGGACAGGGTTACCTATGGCTACACCTTC.

The chain links TRBV6-6 to TRBJ1-5; D perhaps matches TRBD1 (6 bases). This CDR3 has 16 residues. Germline V gives CDR1 MNHNY, CDR2 SVGAGI (reference sequence). With 4 bases removed from V and 4 bases from J, the gap between germline ends came to 17 bases. The CDR3 loop reads CASSFTLAGANQPQHF. The CDR3 DNA follows: TGTGCCAGCAGTTTCACTTTAGCAGGGGCTAATCAGCCCCAGCATTTT.